This is a list of T cell receptor beta chains from one sample in a study of tumor-infiltrating lymphocytes in primary liver carcinoma. TCRdb re-derived calls from the multiplex PCR reads in MiXCR, one entry per CDR3 protein. This table has some 120,000 distinct CDR3 sequences, 55% to 75% appearing once. The sequenced sample was liver tumor tissue from sampling region 3. The origin of the receptors is a woman aged 55-70 years with primary liver carcinoma and hepatitis B virus infection. CDR3s include the opening cysteine and the closing phenylalanine or tryptophan. A D gene is named only where the DNA matches it firmly. Size is omitted from some rows. Given values are once, few, many or a class for expanded clones.

j_call v_call clone_size d_call cdr3_nt cdr3_aa
TRBJ2-5 TRBV5-4 . TRBD2 TGTGCCAGCAGCTTGGTTTGGGGGGGTGCGGAGACCCAGTACTTC CASSLVWGGAETQYF
TRBJ2-5 TRBV6-6 . TRBD2 TGTGCCAGCTGTTACGGACGGGCGGGAGGGGAGACCCAGTATTTC CASCYGRAGGETQYF
TRBJ1-1 TRBV19 . . TGTGCCAATAGGAAACAGATGAACACTGAAGTTTTCTTT CANRKQMNTEVFF
TRBJ2-3 TRBV29-1 once . TGCATCGTTGACGGTGGAGGCACGGATACGCAGTATTTT CIVDGGGTDTQYF
TRBJ2-7 TRBV5-1 . . TGCGCCAGCAGCTCTCAGGGTATGGGCGAGCAGTACTTC CASSSQGMGEQYF
TRBJ1-4 TRBV20-1 few TRBD1 TGCAGTGCTATAACCCATAGCGACAGGGGAGAAAAACTGTTTTTT CSAITHSDRGEKLFF
TRBJ2-2 TRBV11-2 . . TGTGCCAGCATCTTCTGGGGCGGGGAGCTGTTCTTT CASIFWGGELFF
TRBJ2-1 TRBV7-8 . TRBD2 TGTGCCAGCAGCTCCAGCGCTAGCGGGGTGAATGAGCAGTTCTTC CASSSSASGVNEQFF
TRBJ2-7 TRBV6-1 few . TGTGCCAGCAGGGACGGCGCTGGGGAGCAGTACTTC CASRDGAGEQYF
TRBJ2-6 TRBV27 . TRBD2 TGTGCCAGCAGTCCGGGACTAGGGCCGTCTGGGGCCAACGTCCTGACTTTC CASSPGLGPSGANVLTF
TRBJ2-7 TRBV11-2 once . TGTGCCAGCAGGTTGCATAGGGTCTACGAGCAGTACTTC CASRLHRVYEQYF
TRBJ2-5 TRBV6-6 . . TGTGCCAGCAGTTGCCGACCCAGCGGGCTCCAAGAGACCCAGTACTTC CASSCRPSGLQETQYF
TRBJ2-1 TRBV5-1 . TRBD2 TGCGCCAACAGCTCGGGGACTAGCAGCTACAATGAGCAGTTCTTC CANSSGTSSYNEQFF
TRBJ2-1 TRBV30 . . TGTGCCTGGAGTGTAGCTTCCGTCTATGAGCAGTTCTTC CAWSVASVYEQFF
TRBJ2-7 TRBV7-8 . . TGTGCCAACAGCCGAGACAGTTCCTACGAGCAGTACTTC CANSRDSSYEQYF
TRBJ1-1 TRBV28 . . TGTGCCAGCAGTCAGATACATCTGAACACTGAAGCTTTCTTT CASSQIHLNTEAFF
TRBJ1-3 TRBV11-2 . . TGTGCCATCGCCTGTGGTGGCACCATATATTTT CAIACGGTIYF
TRBJ1-5 TRBV19 . . TGTGCCAGTAGTATTAATGAGGTGAATCAGCCCCAGCATTTT CASSINEVNQPQHF
TRBJ2-3 TRBV6-6 many . TGTGCCAGCGTTAAATGGCTGGAAGATACGCAGTATTTT CASVKWLEDTQYF
TRBJ1-1 TRBV6-2/TRBV6-3 . . TGTGCCAGCATTGCGACGGCGAACACTGAAGCTTTCTTT CASIATANTEAFF
TRBJ2-1 TRBV29-1 . . TGCAGCATTGCATATCGACGGGATAATGAGCAGTTCTTC CSIAYRRDNEQFF
TRBJ2-7 TRBV6-5 many TRBD2 TGTGCCAGCAGGCCAGCGGGAGGGCCCTCAAGCTCCTACGAGCAGTACTTC CASRPAGGPSSSYEQYF
TRBJ2-3 TRBV6-5 . . TGTGCCAGGAGGAGAACGGGAGTGAACACAGATACGCAGTATTTT CARRRTGVNTDTQYF